One and the same sample provided the 2 T cell receptor beta chains below, sequenced in a study of T cells after yellow fever vaccination. MiXCR was run by TCRdb on the 5' RACE reads, yielding one entry per CDR3 protein. The data hold hundreds of thousands of distinct CDR3 sequences, with roughly 8.7% observed a single time. Sequencing used PBMCs, obtained on the day of the first yellow fever vaccination. Every receptor here comes from a man between 18 and 29 years old who received the YFV17D yellow fever vaccine.

This clonotype was seen a few times. The rearrangement links TRBV6-6 to TRBJ2-2, with 8 bases matching TRBD1. Germline V CDR1 and CDR2: MNHNY, SVGAGI (reference sequence). After removal of 11 bases from V and 3 bases from J, the junction contained 5 bases not matched to a gene. This CDR3 region has 13 residues. The CDR3 nucleotides read TGTGCCGGGGGGACAGGCGACACCGGGGAGCTGTTTTTT. Translated: CAGGTGDTGELFF.

This clonotype was recorded a few times. This chain links TRBV15 with TRBJ1-3, with TRBD1 as a possible D gene (5 bases). The ends were cut back, 5 bases at V and 4 bases at J, with 15 bases in the middle. The CDR3 has 15 amino acids. Per germline, CDR1 LNHNV and CDR2 YYDKDF (reference sequence). The CDR3 nucleotides are TGTGCCACCAGCGGGTATCAGGGTAACGGAAACACCATATATTTT. Translated: CATSGYQGNGNTIYF.